This entry lists 27 T cell receptor beta chains sequenced from one sample in a study of CD8+CD57+ T cells in acquired aplastic anemia. The TCR beta profiling, which covered VDJ combination and CDR3 sequence, was carried out using genomic DNA as the template. TCRdb used MiXCR to reprocess the reads, holding one entry per CDR3 protein. Here the sample spans 200,000 to 250,000 distinct CDR3 sequences, 34% being singletons. The sample was sorted CD4+, CD8+, or CD8+CD57+ T cells (not recorded which) from PBMCs. The receptors here all came from a human donor in good health, serving as a control.

This clonotype was seen many times. The V call is TRBV2, the J call TRBJ2-5, with TRBD2 matching over 16 bases. Germline CDR1 SNHLY, CDR2 FYNNEI. The CDR3 has 17 amino acids. With 6 bases clipped from V and 9 bases from J, the junction kept 13 bases outside the gene matches. CDR3 DNA: TGTGCCAGCAGGGAACTACCCCCGGGACTAGCGGGGGGGCCCCAGTACTTC. Encoded protein: CASRELPPGLAGGPQYF.

This sequence joins TRBV6-1 and TRBJ2-1; 9 bases map to TRBD2. The germline gives CDR1 MNHNS, CDR2 SASEGT. With V trimmed by 8 bases and J by 12 bases, 17 bases remained unmatched. The CDR3 runs to 15 residues. The CDR3 is CASSVVVAGENWQFF. CDR3 nucleotides: TGTGCCAGCTCGGTGGTGGTAGCGGGAGAGAATTGGCAGTTCTTC.

This clonotype has a handful of counts. The chain uses TRBV5-6 and TRBJ1-5; a weak D match, TRBD1 (6 bases). V was trimmed by 4 bases and J by 8 bases, leaving 19 bases between them. Germline V gives CDR1 SGHDT, CDR2 YYEEEE. CDR3 length: 15 residues. CDR3 region: CASSLGSGEGKPQHF. The CDR3 coding sequence is TGTGCCAGCAGCCTCGGTTCAGGGGAAGGTAAGCCCCAGCATTTT. The full variable domain, completed using reference TRBV5-6 and TRBJ1-5, is DAGVTQSPTHLIKTRGQQVTLRCSPKSGHDTVSWYQQALGQGPQFIFQYYEEEERQRGNFPDRFSGHQFPNYSSELNVNALLLGDSALYLCASSLGSGEGKPQHFGDGTRLSIL.

This clonotype was detected many times. V and J are TRBV9 and TRBJ2-3, with 10 bases aligning to TRBD2. Germline lookup yields CDR1 SGDLS and CDR2 YYNGEE. The CDR3 consists of 15 residues. Trimming removed 4 bases from V and 0 bases from J; junction bases left unmatched: 2. The CDR3, as DNA: TGTGCCAGCAGCTCACTAGCGGGGAGCACAGATACGCAGTATTTT. Its translation: CASSSLAGSTDTQYF.

This clonotype was seen at least ten times. This chain connects TRBV2 to TRBJ1-2, with TRBD1 matching over 11 bases. Germline loops: CDR1 SNHLY, CDR2 FYNNEI. The CDR3 has 14 amino acids. Germline trimming cut 6 bases from V and 5 bases from J; bases unmatched to any gene: 5. The CDR3 is CASSPGQGVYGYTF. The CDR3 DNA is TGTGCCAGCAGCCCGGGACAGGGGGTTTATGGCTACACCTTC.

This clonotype was seen repeatedly, ten times or more. V and J are TRBV25-1 and TRBJ2-7; TRBD1 matches 8 bases. This CDR3 has 14 amino acids. Germline V lookup: CDR1 MGHDK, CDR2 SYGVNS. V gave up 1 base and J gave up 5 bases; unmatched junction bases: 4. CDR3 DNA sequence: TGTGCCAGCAGTGAATCAGGGGGCCTCGACGAGCAGTACTTC. As protein: CASSESGGLDEQYF.

The chain carries TRBV7-3 and TRBJ2-7, with 7 bases identical to TRBD1. Germline V gene data show CDR1 as SGHTA and CDR2 as FQGTGA. The CDR3 has 14 amino acids. J gave up 6 bases and V 5 bases, and 10 bases lay outside the gene matches. The CDR3 region is CASSAYRGTSEQYF. In DNA, the CDR3 is TGTGCCAGCAGCGCGTACAGGGGAACGAGCGAGCAGTACTTC.

As regards this clonotype: A read error may produce the germline difference seen at one junction end. The gene calls are TRBV5-6 and TRBJ2-7; the D is unclear. The length of the CDR3 is 13 residues. Germline assignment: CDR1 SGHDT and CDR2 YYEEEE. CDR3 loop: CASTQAASYGQYF. CDR3 nucleotide sequence: TGTGCCAGCACGCAGGCAGCCTCCTACGGGCAGTACTTC.

This clonotype was counted once. V gene TRBV14 combines with J gene TRBJ1-1; possible D gene TRBD1, 5 bases. Germline V CDR1 and CDR2: SGHDN, FVKESK. Trimming removed 2 bases from V and 1 base from J, with 14 bases in between. The CDR3 runs to 16 residues. This chain's CDR3 is CASSQKGGGGNTEAFF. Here the CDR3 DNA reads TGTGCCAGCAGCCAAAAAGGCGGGGGGGGGAACACTGAAGCTTTCTTT.

The rearrangement uses TRBV2 and TRBJ1-2; no reliable D call. This CDR3 is built from 14 residues. V shed 8 bases and J shed 3 bases, with 16 bases lying between them. The germline gives CDR1 SNHLY, CDR2 FYNNEI. The DNA of the CDR3 is TGTGCCAGCTCACCACCTCTAATTTACTATGGCTACACCTTC. Translating gives CASSPPLIYYGYTF.

The chain recombines TRBV7-9 with TRBJ1-3; D unclear. This CDR3 is 12 amino acids long. Per the germline V gene, CDR1 is SEHNR and CDR2 is FQNEAQ (reference sequence). Deletions cut 6 bases from V and 4 bases from J, with 7 bases between. The CDR3 coding sequence is TGTGCCAGCAGGCTCCCGGGAAACACCATATATTTT. Amino acid sequence: CASRLPGNTIYF.

This rearrangement joins TRBV7-9 to TRBJ2-2; 7 bases agree with TRBD2. Losses at the gene ends were 5 bases for V and 0 bases for J; bases not matched to a gene: 3. CDR3 size: 15 residues. Germline V gene data show CDR1 as SEHNR and CDR2 as FQNEAQ (reference sequence). The CDR3 reads CASSPSGTNTGELFF. The CDR3 nucleotides are TGTGCCAGCAGCCCAAGCGGGACGAACACCGGGGAGCTGTTTTTT.

This clonotype was observed a handful of times. The chain links TRBV30 to TRBJ2-1; 9 positions match TRBD2. This CDR3 is built from 18 residues. Losses at the gene ends were 1 base for V and 4 bases for J; bases not matched to a gene: 14. The germline V gene has CDR1 GTSNPN and CDR2 SVGIG (reference sequence). The CDR3 protein is CAWSGIPLFSGSYNEQFF. CDR3 nucleotide sequence: TGTGCCTGGAGTGGAATTCCCCTTTTTAGCGGGAGTTACAATGAGCAGTTCTTC.

This clonotype came up a few times. A much larger clone differs from this one at a single base, so this may be a read error. The V gene is TRBV10-2, the J gene TRBJ2-4; D possibly corresponds to TRBD2 (6 bases). The CDR3 runs to 14 residues. Trimming removed 5 bases from V and 9 bases from J, with 17 bases in between. From germline, CDR1 is WSHSY and CDR2 SAAADI. The CDR3 loop reads CASSSIGRDGIQYF. CDR3 DNA: TGCGCCAGCAGTTCCATCGGGCGGGACGGCATTCAGTACTTC.

This sequence joins TRBV12-3 or TRBV12-4 and TRBJ2-3, with D hard to call. This CDR3 region has 14 residues. The V end was cut by 3 bases, the J end by 2 bases, with 9 bases between. CDR3 sequence (DNA): TGTGCCAGCAGTTTTAGCCCTTTCACAGATACGCAGTATTTT. Amino acid sequence: CASSFSPFTDTQYF.

This clonotype was found a few times. The J gene is TRBJ1-1, the V gene TRBV19, with 9 bases that match TRBD1. The germline V gene encodes CDR1 LNHDA and CDR2 SQIVND (reference sequence). CDR3 size: 17 residues. Trimming cost V 3 bases and J 0 bases; bases outside gene matches: 8. CDR3 protein: CASSIRGTGSMNTEAFF. As DNA, the CDR3 is TGTGCCAGTAGTATCCGGGGGACAGGGAGTATGAACACTGAAGCTTTCTTT. Filled out from reference TRBV19 and TRBJ1-1, the complete variable domain reads DGGITQSPKYLFRKEGQNVTLSCEQNLNHDAMYWYRQDPGQGLRLIYYSQIVNDFQKGDIAEGYSVSREKKESFPLTVTSAQKNPTAFYLCASSIRGTGSMNTEAFFGQGTRLTVV.

J is TRBJ1-2 and V is TRBV29-1, with 10 nucleotides matching TRBD1. The CDR3 is made up of 12 amino acids. Per the germline V gene, CDR1 is SQVTM and CDR2 is ANQGSEA. CDR3 in DNA: TGCAGTGCGACAGGGGGCGTGGACGGCTACACCTTC. Its translation is CSATGGVDGYTF.

The genes are TRBV9 and TRBJ1-6, with 8 nucleotides matching TRBD1. CDR1 is SGDLS and CDR2 is YYNGEE in the germline V gene. The CDR3 has 16 residues. V lost 3 bases and J lost 6; bases outside the gene matches: 8. CDR3 protein: CASSAFDRGSNSPLHF. The DNA for the CDR3 is TGTGCCAGCAGCGCATTCGACAGGGGCAGTAATTCACCCCTCCACTTT.

This clonotype was seen only a few times. The chain recombines TRBV30 with TRBJ1-5; a weak D match, TRBD1 (6 bases). From germline, CDR1 is GTSNPN and CDR2 SVGIG (reference sequence). The CDR3 runs 15 residues. Between the trimmed V and J ends, which lost 4 bases and 4 bases, there was a span of 17 bases. CDR3 amino acids: CAWNTGQVWNQPQHF. DNA of the CDR3: TGTGCCTGGAATACGGGACAAGTTTGGAATCAGCCCCAGCATTTT.

The sample holds a few counts of this clonotype. The chain recombines TRBV12-5 with TRBJ2-7; 8 bases are a match to TRBD1. The germline gives CDR1 LGHNT, CDR2 FRNRAP. V shed 0 bases, J shed 2 bases, and the junction held 18 bases outside the gene matches. This CDR3 is 20 amino acids long. CDR3: CASGLVPLPGLRDRTYEQYF. CDR3 nucleotides: TGTGCTAGTGGTTTGGTTCCATTACCTGGGTTAAGGGACAGGACCTACGAGCAGTACTTC.

This clonotype was recorded at least ten times. This chain uses TRBV9 with TRBJ1-2; the D is unclear. Trimming shortened V by 3 bases and J by 4 bases, and 10 bases separated the two germline ends. This CDR3 has 13 amino acids. CDR1 is SGDLS, CDR2 YYNGEE, per germline. The CDR3 sequence is CASSGDGIYGYTF. Written as DNA, the CDR3 is TGTGCCAGCAGCGGCGACGGAATCTATGGCTACACCTTC.

Remarks on this clonotype: At one end the junction does not follow the germline gene, possibly because of a read error. The V gene is TRBV10-1, the J gene TRBJ1-3, with D perhaps TRBD1 (6 bases). CDR3 length equals 15 residues. The germline V gene encodes CDR1 WNHNN and CDR2 SYGVQD (reference sequence). The CDR3 loop is CASSLTGSHGNTIYF. CDR3 DNA: TGTGCCAGCTCACTTACAGGGTCCCATGGAAACACCATATATTTT.

This clonotype was observed at least ten times. The chain recombines TRBV4-1 with TRBJ1-5; D ambiguous. The V end lost 1 base, the J end lost 3 bases, and 10 bases lay between the germline ends. CDR3 size: 15 residues. Germline assignment: CDR1 MGHRA and CDR2 YSYEKL. This CDR3 reads CASSQVRLDNQPQHF. CDR3 DNA sequence: TGCGCCAGCAGCCAAGTTCGTCTCGACAATCAGCCCCAGCATTTT.

This clonotype was seen at least ten times. The chain links TRBV11-1 to TRBJ1-2; TRBD1 agrees at 11 bases. The V gene end was trimmed by 5 bases and the J gene end by 3 bases; junction bases not matched to a gene: 8. The CDR3 spans 16 residues. Germline values: CDR1 SGHAT, CDR2 FQDESV (reference sequence). CDR3 bases: TGTGCCAGCAGCGATACGTGGACAGGGGGCTACTATGGCTACACCTTC. It translates to CASSDTWTGGYYGYTF.

The V gene is TRBV7-9, the J gene TRBJ1-2; TRBD1 is a possible D gene (6 bases). The germline V gene has CDR1 SEHNR and CDR2 FQNEAQ (reference sequence). This CDR3 region has 12 residues. The germline V and J ends were trimmed by 5 bases and 7 bases, with 11 bases remaining between them. CDR3 protein: CASSLQGSGYTF. Here the CDR3 DNA reads TGTGCCAGCAGCCTACAGGGATCTGGCTACACCTTC.

CDR3 loop: CASSFGPGLAILMGYNEQFF. The CDR3 coding sequence is TGTGCCAGCAGCTTTGGCCCGGGACTAGCGATCCTTATGGGTTACAATGAGCAGTTCTTC. The rearrangement uses TRBV13 and TRBJ2-1; TRBD2 matches at 10 bases. V was clipped by 3 bases and J by 4 bases; unmatched bases: 18. The CDR3 loop spans 20 amino acids. Germline loops: CDR1 PRHDT, CDR2 FYEKMQ (reference sequence).

This clonotype was recorded at least ten times. The CDR3 bases are TGTGCCAGCAGTGGCAGGGGGCTTTTCCTCTACGAGCAGTACTTC. Residues: CASSGRGLFLYEQYF. This chain connects TRBV2 to TRBJ2-7, with TRBD1 matching over 8 bases. V gave up 4 bases and J gave up 3 bases; unmatched junction bases: 8. The CDR3 runs 15 residues. Germline V gene data show CDR1 as SNHLY and CDR2 as FYNNEI.